This entry features one T cell receptor beta chain sequence. Its antigen is still unknown. Per-base quality was not reported, and no clone a single base away is much larger than it. The CDR3 contains 14 residues, cysteine and phenylalanine counted. The retained sequence is limited to the CDR3, 42 bases, with the frame set at the first base. At the junction V is shortened by 6 bases and J by 1 base, with 12 bases in between. The germline V gene provides CDR1 MNHEY and CDR2 SVGAGI. All of the isolated RNA was reverse transcribed with the High Capacity cDNA Reverse Transcription Kit, so expressed TCRB transcripts were sequenced. Deep immunoSEQ sequencing was performed on naive, central memory and regulatory T cell samples, with an average of roughly 3.6 million total reads per sample. After sorted cells were lysed in RLT buffer, RNA was extracted with DNase-treated RNeasy Micro or Mini kits, with the choice depending on cell number. To prevent cross-contamination, every cell subset was processed on its own, while patient and healthy donor samples were processed together. TCRB sequences were amplified from cDNA with the immunoSEQ multiplex PCR, producing 87-bp fragments spanning the CDR3 region. Sequencing of the amplicons was performed on the Illumina HiSeq platform. For the original study's pipeline: PCR bias was corrected computationally using synthetic template baselines, and reads within Hamming distance 2 were collapsed, with unmergeable singletons discarded. Reads were aligned to IMGT to assign V, D and J genes, CDR3 length, and insertions or deletions at six rearrangement sites. Within each subset, clonotype counts were normalized to sorted cell number, and only after that were true diversity and Gini coefficients computed with the tcR R package. Repertoire sharing was quantified using the overlap coefficient calculated on TCRB nucleotide sequences. As a proxy for the pre-selection repertoire, out-of-frame TCRB sequences from naive cells were analyzed. The table comes from immuneACCESS by way of TCRdb, which keeps in-frame sequences with V and J called. Part of the clones is missing from these tables; in studies checked, under half for an unresolved V gene and the rest for unknown reasons. V and J calls and clone size are given by that table; D and trimming were obtained from the DNA. The sample has 350,000 to 400,000 clones on record, less than 15% of them singletons. The leading ten clones occupy about 0.018% of the sample.

The sample belongs to a study of beta chain features in type 1 diabetes (dated by TCRdb to between 2017 and 2018). A note on the overall study: No differences in mean age, gender distribution, total cell number or subset yield were found between patients and healthy donors. Naive and central memory subsets were obtained from all 30 or so donors, but regulatory and stem cell-like memory subsets were isolated from only 8 patients and roughly eight healthy donors. The study compared TCRB repertoires of sorted circulating CD4+ T cell subsets between recently diagnosed type 1 diabetes patients and matched healthy donors. A total of 107,917,701 sorted cells were examined across all samples, and a strong correlation was observed between cell number per subset and RNA yield. General conclusions and limits of the study: PCR may preferentially amplify shorter templates, but because patient and control samples were amplified and corrected together, any resulting skew would affect both groups equally. HLA sub-analyses involved small numbers of individuals, so any influence of HLA type on TCRB rearrangement remained unresolved. At VDJ recombination sites, patients with type 1 diabetes made fewer insertions and deleted more nucleotides, a pattern implying thymic rearrangement abnormalities. In all four CD4+ subsets, TCRB CDR3 length was moderately but significantly shorter in type 1 diabetes patients. Because cDNA was sequenced instead of genomic DNA, activated cells with high expression could be over-represented, although the groups did not differ in activation or CD3 levels. Naive, central memory and regulatory TCRB repertoires appeared more similar among patients than among healthy donors.

Each donor gave one peripheral blood draw, averaging approximately 120 mL, which was collected into heparinised tubes. Using a panel that included CD45RO, CCR7, CD25, CD127, CD95 and CD27, naive, central memory, regulatory and stem cell-like memory CD4+ T cells were sorted on a BD FACSAria II. A purity above 98% was achieved for all sorted populations. PBMCs were isolated immediately by Lymphoprep density gradient centrifugation and stained directly without culture. So that batch effects would be minimized, each experiment stained and sorted samples in pairs, pairing one healthy donor with one patient.

Sequencing input: naive CD4+ T cells from blood. The meaning of the sample's cell subset or site label: true naive CD4+ T cells. The origin of this receptor is a woman aged 18-29 years in good health. The chain is made from TRBV6-5 and TRBJ1-1; the D region possibly corresponds to TRBD1 (6 bases align). The nucleotide sequence is given as TGTGCCAGCAGCCTGGACAGTACGAACACTGAAGCTTTCTTT. Its coded protein is CASSLDSTNTEAFF.